This T cell receptor (beta chain) emerged from a study of response to subunit inactivated influenza vaccine. CDR1 and CDR2 (germline): SEHNR, FQNEAQ (reference sequence). This CDR3 contains 12 residues. Trimming left V 8 bases short and J 10 bases short, with 14 bases between. Ten or more counts support this clonotype. TCRdb called the RT-PCR reads again in MiXCR, with one record for every CDR3 protein. This table holds about 570,000 distinct CDR3 sequences, roughly 12% found once. These data also featured in a second study, about T cells expressing NK-cell markers. That work states: Researchers built TCR beta cDNA using 5'RACE template switching with UMIs.

This TCR came from a man aged 45-65 years who received an inactivated influenza vaccine. This sample comprised PBMCs from blood, obtained on the day of vaccination. The rearrangement links TRBV7-9 to TRBJ1-4; a weak D match, TRBD1 (5 bases). Written as DNA, the CDR3 is TGTGCCAGCGGGGCGGCAGGACGAAAACTGTTTTTT. As protein: CASGAAGRKLFF.